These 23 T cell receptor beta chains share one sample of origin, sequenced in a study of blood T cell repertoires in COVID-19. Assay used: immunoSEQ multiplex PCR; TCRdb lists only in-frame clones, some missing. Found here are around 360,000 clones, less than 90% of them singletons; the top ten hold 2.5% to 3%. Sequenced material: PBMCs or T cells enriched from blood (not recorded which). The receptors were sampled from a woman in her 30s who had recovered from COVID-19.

The CDR3 loop reads CAYLGLHTGELFF. DNA for the CDR3: TGTGCCTACCTGGGCTTGCACACCGGGGAGCTGTTTTTT. The chain carries TRBV12-3 or TRBV12-4 and TRBJ2-2; no clear D. Deletions cut 11 bases from V and 3 bases from J, with 13 bases between. The CDR3 spans 13 residues.

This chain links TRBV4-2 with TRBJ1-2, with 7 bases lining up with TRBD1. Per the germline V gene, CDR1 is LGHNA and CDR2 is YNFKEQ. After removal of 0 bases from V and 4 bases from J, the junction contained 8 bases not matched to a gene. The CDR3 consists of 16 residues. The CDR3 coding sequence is TGTGCCAGCAGCCAAGAGGAGGGGGCTCCGAGCTATGGCTACACCTTC. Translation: CASSQEEGAPSYGYTF.

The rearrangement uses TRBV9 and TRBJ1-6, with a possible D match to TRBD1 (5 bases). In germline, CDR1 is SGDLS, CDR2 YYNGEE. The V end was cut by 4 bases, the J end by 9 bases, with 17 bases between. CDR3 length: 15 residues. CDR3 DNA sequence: TGTGCCAGCAGCCCTCGGTACGGGGGACGTTCACCCCTCCACTTT. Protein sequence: CASSPRYGGRSPLHF.

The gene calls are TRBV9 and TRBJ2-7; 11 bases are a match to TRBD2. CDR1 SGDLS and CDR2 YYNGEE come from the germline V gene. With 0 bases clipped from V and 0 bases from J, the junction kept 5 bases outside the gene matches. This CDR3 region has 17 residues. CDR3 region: CASSVAALAGGSYEQYF. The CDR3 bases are TGTGCCAGCAGCGTAGCTGCCCTAGCGGGAGGCTCCTACGAGCAGTACTTC. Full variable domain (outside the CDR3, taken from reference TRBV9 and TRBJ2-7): DSGVTQTPKHLITATGQRVTLRCSPRSGDLSVYWYQQSLDQGLQFLIQYYNGEERAKGNILERFSAQQFPDLHSELNLSSLELGDSALYFCASSVAALAGGSYEQYFGPGTRLTVT.

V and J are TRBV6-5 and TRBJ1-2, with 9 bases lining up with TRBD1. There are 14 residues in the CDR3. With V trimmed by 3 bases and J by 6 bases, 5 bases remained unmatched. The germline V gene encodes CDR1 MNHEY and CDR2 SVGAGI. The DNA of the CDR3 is TGTGCCAGCAGTTATGGACAGGGGCTCGATGGCTACACCTTC. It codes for CASSYGQGLDGYTF.

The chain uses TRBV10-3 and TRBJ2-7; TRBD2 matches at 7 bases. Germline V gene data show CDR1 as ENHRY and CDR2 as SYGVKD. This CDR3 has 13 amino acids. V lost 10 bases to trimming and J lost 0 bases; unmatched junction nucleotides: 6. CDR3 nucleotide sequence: TGTGCCACCGGACTAGGGAACTCCTACGAGCAGTACTTC. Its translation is CATGLGNSYEQYF.

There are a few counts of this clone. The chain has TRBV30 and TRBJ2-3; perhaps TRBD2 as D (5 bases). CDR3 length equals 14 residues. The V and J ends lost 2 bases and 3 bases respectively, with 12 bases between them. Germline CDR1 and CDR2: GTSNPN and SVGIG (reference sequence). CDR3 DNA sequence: TGTGCCTGGAGTTTCTACGGGGTGACAGATACGCAGTATTTT. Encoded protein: CAWSFYGVTDTQYF.

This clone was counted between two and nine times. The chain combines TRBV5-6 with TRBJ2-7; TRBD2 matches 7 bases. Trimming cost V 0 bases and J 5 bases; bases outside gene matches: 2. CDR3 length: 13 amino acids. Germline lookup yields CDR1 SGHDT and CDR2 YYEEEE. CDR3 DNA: TGTGCCAGCAGCTTGGGGACTAGAAACGAGCAGTACTTC. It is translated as CASSLGTRNEQYF.

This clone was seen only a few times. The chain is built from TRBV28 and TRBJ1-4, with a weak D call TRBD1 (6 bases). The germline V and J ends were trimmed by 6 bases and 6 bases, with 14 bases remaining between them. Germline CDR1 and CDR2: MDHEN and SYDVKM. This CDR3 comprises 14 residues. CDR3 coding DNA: TGTGCCAGCAGCTCAGGGGAATTAGATGAAAAACTGTTTTTT. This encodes CASSSGELDEKLFF.

CDR3 DNA: TGTGCCAGCAGCTTGGAGCTAGCGGGGGGTAATGAGCAGTTCTTC. Translated: CASSLELAGGNEQFF. J is TRBJ2-1 and V is TRBV5-5; 11 bases are shared with TRBD2. J lost 7 bases, V lost 0 bases, and 3 bases had no gene match. Germline lookup yields CDR1 SGHKS and CDR2 YYEKEE (reference sequence). The CDR3 totals 15 residues.

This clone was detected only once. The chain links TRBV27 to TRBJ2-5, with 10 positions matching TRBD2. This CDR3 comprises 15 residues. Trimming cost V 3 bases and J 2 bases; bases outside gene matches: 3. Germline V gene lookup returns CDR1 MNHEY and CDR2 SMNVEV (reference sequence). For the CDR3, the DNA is TGTGCCAGCAGTTTTTTAGCGGGGGGACAAGAGACCCAGTACTTC. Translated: CASSFLAGGQETQYF.

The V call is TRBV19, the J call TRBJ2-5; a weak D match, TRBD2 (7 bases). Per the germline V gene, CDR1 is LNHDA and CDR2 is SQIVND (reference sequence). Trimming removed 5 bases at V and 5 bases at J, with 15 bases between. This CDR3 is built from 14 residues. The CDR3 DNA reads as TGTGCCAGTAGTGGGGGCGGGAGCAGGGAGACCCAGTACTTC. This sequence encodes CASSGGGSRETQYF.

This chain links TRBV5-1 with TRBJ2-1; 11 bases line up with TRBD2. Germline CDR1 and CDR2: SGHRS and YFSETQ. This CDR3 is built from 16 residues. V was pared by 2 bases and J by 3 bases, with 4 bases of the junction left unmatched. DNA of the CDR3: TGCGCCAGCAGCTTCGGGACTAGCGGAGGCTACAATGAGCAGTTCTTC. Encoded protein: CASSFGTSGGYNEQFF. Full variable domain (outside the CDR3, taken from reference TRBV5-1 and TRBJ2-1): KAGVTQTPRYLIKTRGQQVTLSCSPISGHRSVSWYQQTPGQGLQFLFEYFSETQRNKGNFPGRFSGRQFSNSRSEMNVSTLELGDSALYLCASSFGTSGGYNEQFFGPGTRLTVL.

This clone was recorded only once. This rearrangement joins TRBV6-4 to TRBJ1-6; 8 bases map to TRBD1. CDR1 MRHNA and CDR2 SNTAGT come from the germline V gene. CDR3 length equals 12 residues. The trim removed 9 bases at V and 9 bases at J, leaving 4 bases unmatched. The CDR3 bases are TGTGCCAGTGGGACAGGCGGTTCACCCCTCCACTTT. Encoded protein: CASGTGGSPLHF.

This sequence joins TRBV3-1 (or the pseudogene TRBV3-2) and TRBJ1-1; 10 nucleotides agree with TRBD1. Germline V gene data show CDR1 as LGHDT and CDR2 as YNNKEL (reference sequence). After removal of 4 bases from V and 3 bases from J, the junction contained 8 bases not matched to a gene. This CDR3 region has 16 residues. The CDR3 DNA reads TGTGCCAGCAGCCGACAGGGGGCAGGTCCTTACACTGAAGCTTTCTTT. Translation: CASSRQGAGPYTEAFF.

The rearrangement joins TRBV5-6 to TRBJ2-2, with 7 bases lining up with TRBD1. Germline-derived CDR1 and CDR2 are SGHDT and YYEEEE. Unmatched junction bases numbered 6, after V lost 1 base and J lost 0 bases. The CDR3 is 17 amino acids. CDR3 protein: CASSLLRDSANTGELFF. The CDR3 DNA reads TGTGCCAGCAGCTTGCTAAGGGACAGTGCGAACACCGGGGAGCTGTTTTTT. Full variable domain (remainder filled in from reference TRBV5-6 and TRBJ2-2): DAGVTQSPTHLIKTRGQQVTLRCSPKSGHDTVSWYQQALGQGPQFIFQYYEEEERQRGNFPDRFSGHQFPNYSSELNVNALLLGDSALYLCASSLLRDSANTGELFFGEGSRLTVL.

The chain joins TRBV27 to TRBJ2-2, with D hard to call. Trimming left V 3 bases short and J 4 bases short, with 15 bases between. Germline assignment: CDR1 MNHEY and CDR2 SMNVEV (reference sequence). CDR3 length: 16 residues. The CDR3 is CASSFSGYVFTGELFF. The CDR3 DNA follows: TGTGCCAGCAGTTTTTCAGGTTATGTCTTCACCGGGGAGCTGTTTTTT.

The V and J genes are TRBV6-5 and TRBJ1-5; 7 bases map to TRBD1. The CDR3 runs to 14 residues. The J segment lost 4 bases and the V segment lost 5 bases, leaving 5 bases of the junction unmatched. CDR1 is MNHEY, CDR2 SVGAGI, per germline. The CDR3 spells CASSLRTGNQPQHF. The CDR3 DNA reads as TGTGCCAGCAGTCTGCGGACAGGTAATCAGCCCCAGCATTTT.

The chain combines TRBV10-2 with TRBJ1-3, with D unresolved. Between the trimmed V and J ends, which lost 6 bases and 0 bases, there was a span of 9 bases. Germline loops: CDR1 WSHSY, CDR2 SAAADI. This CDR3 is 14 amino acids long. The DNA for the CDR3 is TGCGCCAGCAGCGCCAGCGCCTCTGGAAACACCATATATTTT. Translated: CASSASASGNTIYF.

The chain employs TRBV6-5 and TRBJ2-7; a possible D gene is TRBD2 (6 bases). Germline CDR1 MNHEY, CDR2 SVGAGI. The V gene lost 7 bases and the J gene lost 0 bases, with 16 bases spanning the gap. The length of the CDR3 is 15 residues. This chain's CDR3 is CASKASGHSSYEQYF. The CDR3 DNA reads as TGTGCCAGCAAGGCGAGCGGGCACAGCTCCTACGAGCAGTACTTC.

CDR3 protein: CASSLEASGGAEQYF. In nucleotides, the CDR3 is TGTGCCAGCAGCTTGGAGGCTAGCGGGGGGGCCGAGCAGTACTTC. The genes are TRBV5-5 and TRBJ2-7; 12 bases agree with TRBD2. This CDR3 region has 15 residues. Germline CDR1 reads SGHKS; CDR2 reads YYEKEE (reference sequence). J was trimmed by 6 bases and V by 0 bases; bases with no gene match: 4.

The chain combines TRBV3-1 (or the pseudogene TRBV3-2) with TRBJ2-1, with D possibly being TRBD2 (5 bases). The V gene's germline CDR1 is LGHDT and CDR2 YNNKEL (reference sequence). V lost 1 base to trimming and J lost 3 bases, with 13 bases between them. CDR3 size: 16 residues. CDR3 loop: CASSQGIAPLYNEQFF. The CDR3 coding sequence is TGTGCCAGCAGCCAAGGGATAGCGCCTCTCTACAATGAGCAGTTCTTC.

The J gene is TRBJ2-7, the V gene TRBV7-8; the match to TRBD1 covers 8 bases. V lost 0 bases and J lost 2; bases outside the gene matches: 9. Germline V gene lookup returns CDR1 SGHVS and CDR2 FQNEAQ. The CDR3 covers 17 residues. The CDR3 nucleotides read TGTGCCAGCAGCTTAGCAAAGTGGGGACAGGTAGCCTACGAGCAGTACTTC. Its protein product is CASSLAKWGQVAYEQYF.